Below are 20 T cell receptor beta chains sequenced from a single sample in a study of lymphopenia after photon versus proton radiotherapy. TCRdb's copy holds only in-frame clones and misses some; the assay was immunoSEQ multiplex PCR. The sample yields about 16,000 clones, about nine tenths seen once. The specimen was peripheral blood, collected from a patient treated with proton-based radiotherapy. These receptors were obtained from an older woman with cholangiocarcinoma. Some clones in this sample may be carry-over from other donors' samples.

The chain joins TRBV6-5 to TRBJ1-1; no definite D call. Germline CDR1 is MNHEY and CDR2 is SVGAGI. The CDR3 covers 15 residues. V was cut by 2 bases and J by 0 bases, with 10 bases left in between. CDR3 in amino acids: CASSYQTVLNTEAFF. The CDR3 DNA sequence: TGTGCCAGCAGTTACCAAACAGTCTTGAACACTGAAGCTTTCTTT.

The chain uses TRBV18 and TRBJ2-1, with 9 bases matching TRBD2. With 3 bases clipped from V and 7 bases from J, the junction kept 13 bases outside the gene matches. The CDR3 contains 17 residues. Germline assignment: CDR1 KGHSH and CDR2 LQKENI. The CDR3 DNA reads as TGTGCCAGCTCACCTCTCCCTCCCCAGCGGGAGGTGAATGAGCAGTTCTTC. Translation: CASSPLPPQREVNEQFF.

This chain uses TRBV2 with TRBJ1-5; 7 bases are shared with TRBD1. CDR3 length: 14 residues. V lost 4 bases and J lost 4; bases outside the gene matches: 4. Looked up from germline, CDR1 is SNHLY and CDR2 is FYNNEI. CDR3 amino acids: CASSGDRENQPQHF. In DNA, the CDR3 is TGTGCCAGCAGTGGAGACAGGGAGAATCAGCCCCAGCATTTT.

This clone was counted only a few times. The CDR3 loop is CASAMSRANVLTF. The CDR3 DNA is TGTGCCAGTGCTATGTCTAGGGCCAACGTCCTGACTTTC. V gene TRBV19 combines with J gene TRBJ2-6; no reliable D call. This CDR3 spans 13 amino acids. The V gene lost 8 bases and the J gene lost 5 bases, with 10 bases spanning the gap. Per germline, CDR1 LNHDA and CDR2 SQIVND (reference sequence).

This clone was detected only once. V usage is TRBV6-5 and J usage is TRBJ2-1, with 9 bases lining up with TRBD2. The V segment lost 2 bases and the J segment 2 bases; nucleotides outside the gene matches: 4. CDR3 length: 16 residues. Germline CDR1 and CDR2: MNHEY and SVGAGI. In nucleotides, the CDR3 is TGTGCCAGCAGTTACAGCGCGGGAGGGCCCTACAATGAGCAGTTCTTC. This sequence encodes CASSYSAGGPYNEQFF.

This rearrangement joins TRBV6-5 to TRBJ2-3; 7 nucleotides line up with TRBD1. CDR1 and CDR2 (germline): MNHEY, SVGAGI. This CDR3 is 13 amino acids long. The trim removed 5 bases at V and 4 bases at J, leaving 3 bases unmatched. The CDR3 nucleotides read TGTGCCAGCAGTGACAGGGTGTCAGATACGCAGTATTTT. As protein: CASSDRVSDTQYF.

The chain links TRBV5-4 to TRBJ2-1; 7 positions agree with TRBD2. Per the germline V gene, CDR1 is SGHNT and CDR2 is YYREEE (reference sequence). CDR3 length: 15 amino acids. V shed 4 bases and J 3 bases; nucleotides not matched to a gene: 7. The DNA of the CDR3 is TGTGCCAGCAGCGCCCCCAGCGGGGACTACAATGAGCAGTTCTTC. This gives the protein CASSAPSGDYNEQFF. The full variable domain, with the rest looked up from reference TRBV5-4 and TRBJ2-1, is ETGVTQSPTHLIKTRGQQVTLRCSSQSGHNTVSWYQQALGQGPQFIFQYYREEENGRGNFPPRFSGLQFPNYSSELNVNALELDDSALYLCASSAPSGDYNEQFFGPGTRLTVL.

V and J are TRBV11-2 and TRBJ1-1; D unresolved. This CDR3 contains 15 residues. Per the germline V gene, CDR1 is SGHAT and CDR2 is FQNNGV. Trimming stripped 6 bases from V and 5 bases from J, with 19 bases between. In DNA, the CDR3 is TGTGCCAGCAGATCCGACGGTGGTCGATGGACTGAAGCTTTCTTT. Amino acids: CASRSDGGRWTEAFF.

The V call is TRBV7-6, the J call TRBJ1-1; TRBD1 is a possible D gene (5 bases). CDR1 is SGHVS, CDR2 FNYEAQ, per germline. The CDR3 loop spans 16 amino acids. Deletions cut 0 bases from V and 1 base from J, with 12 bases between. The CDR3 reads CASSLALGGGNTEAFF. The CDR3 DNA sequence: TGTGCCAGCAGCTTAGCGCTCGGGGGAGGGAACACTGAAGCTTTCTTT.

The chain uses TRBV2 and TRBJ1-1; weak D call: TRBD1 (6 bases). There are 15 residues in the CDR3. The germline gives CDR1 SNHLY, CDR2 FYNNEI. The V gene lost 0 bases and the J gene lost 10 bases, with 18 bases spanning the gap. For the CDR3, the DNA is TGTGCCAGCAGTGAAGCAGGATACAGGGTCCCAGGAGCTTTCTTT. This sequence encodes CASSEAGYRVPGAFF.

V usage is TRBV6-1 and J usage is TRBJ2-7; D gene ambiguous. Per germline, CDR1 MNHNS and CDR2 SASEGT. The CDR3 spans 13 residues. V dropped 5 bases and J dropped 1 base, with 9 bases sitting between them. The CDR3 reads CASSLEISYEQYF. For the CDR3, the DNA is TGTGCCAGCAGTTTAGAGATTTCCTACGAGCAGTACTTC.

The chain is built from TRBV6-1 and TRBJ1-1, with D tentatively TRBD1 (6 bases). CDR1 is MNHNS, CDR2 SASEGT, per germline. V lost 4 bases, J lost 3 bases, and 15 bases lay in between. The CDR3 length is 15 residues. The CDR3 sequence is CASSVSDRADTEAFF. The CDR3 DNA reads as TGTGCCAGCAGTGTTTCGGACAGAGCGGACACTGAAGCTTTCTTT.

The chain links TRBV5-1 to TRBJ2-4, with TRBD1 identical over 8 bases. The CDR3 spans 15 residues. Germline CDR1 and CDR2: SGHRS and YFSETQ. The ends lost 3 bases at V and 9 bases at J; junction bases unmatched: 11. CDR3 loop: CASSSSGTGVGIQYF. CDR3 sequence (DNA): TGCGCCAGCAGCTCGTCCGGGACAGGTGTTGGCATTCAGTACTTC.

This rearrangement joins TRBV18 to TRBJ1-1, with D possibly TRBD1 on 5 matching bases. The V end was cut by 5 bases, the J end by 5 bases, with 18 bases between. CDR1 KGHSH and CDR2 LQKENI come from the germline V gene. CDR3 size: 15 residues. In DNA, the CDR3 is TGTGCCAGCTCAGCATCGCAGGGACGAGGAACTGAAGCTTTCTTT. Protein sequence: CASSASQGRGTEAFF.

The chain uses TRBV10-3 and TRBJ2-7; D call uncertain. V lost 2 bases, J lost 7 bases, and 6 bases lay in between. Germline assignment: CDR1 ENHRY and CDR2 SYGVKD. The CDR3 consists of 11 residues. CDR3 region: CAISERFEQYF. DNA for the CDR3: TGTGCCATCAGTGAGAGGTTTGAGCAGTACTTC.

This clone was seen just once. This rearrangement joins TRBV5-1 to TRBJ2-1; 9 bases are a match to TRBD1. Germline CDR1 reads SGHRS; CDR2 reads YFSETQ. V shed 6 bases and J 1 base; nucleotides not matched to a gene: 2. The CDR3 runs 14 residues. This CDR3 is CASNGQGSYNEQFF. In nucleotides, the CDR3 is TGCGCCAGCAACGGACAGGGGTCCTACAATGAGCAGTTCTTC.

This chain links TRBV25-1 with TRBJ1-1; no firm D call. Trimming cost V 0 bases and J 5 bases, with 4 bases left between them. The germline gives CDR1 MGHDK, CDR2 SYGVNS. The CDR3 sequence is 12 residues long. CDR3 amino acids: CASSEYGTEAFF. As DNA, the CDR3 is TGTGCCAGCAGTGAATACGGGACTGAAGCTTTCTTT.

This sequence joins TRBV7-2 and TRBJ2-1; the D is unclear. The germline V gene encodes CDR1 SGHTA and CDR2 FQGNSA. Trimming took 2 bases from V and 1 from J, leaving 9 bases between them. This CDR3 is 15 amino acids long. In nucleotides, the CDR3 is TGTGCCAGCAGCTTAATGCGACTGTCCTACAATGAGCAGTTCTTC. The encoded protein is CASSLMRLSYNEQFF.

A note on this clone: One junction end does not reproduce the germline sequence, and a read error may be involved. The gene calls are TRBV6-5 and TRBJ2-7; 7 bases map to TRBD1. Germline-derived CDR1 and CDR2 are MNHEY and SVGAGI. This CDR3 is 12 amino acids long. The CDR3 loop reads CACRDRAYEQYF. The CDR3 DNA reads TGTGCCTGCAGGGACAGAGCCTACGAGCAGTACTTC.

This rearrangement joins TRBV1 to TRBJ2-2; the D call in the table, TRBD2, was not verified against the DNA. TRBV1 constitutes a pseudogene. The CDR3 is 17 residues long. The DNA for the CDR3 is TGCACCAGCAGCCAAGTGAGGACTAGTGGGAGGGCCGGGGAGCTGTTTTTT. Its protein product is CTSSQVRTSGRAGELFF.